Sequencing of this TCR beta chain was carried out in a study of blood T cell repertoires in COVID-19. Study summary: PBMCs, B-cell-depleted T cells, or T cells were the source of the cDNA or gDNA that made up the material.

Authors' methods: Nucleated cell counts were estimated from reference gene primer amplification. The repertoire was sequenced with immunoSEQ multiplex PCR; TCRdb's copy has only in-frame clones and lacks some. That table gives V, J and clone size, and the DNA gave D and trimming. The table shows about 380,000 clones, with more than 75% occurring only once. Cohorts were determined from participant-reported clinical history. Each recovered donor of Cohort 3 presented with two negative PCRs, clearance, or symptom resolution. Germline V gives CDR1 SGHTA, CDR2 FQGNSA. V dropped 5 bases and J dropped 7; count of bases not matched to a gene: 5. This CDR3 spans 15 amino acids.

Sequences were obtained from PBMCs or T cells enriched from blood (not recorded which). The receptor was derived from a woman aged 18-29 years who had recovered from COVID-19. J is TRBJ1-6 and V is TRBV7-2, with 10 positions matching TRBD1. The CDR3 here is CASSLRDRGNSPLHF. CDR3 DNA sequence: TGTGCCAGCAGCCTCCGGGACAGGGGAAATTCACCCCTCCACTTT.